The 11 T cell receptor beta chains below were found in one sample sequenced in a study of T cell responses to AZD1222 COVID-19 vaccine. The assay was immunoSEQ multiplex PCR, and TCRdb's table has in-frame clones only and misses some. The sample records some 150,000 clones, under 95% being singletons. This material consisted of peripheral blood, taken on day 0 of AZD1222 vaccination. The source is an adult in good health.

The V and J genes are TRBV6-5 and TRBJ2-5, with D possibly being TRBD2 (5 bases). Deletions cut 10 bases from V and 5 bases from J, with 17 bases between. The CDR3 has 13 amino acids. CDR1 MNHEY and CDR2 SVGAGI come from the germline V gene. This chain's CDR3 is CATRVGAMETQYF. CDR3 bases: TGTGCCACCCGGGTGGGAGCCATGGAGACCCAGTACTTC.

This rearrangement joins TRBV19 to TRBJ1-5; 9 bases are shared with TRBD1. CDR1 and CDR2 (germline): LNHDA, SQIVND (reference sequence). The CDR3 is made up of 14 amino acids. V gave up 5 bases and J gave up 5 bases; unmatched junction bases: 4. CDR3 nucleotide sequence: TGTGCCAGTAGTGCCCGACAGGGGGATCAGCCCCAGCATTTT. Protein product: CASSARQGDQPQHF.

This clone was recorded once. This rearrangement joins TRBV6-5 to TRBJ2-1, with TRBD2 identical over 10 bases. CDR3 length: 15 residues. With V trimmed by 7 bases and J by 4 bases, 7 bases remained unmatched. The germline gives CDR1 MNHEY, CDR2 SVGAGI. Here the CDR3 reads CASTPAGGPYNEQFF. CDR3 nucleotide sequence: TGTGCCAGCACCCCAGCGGGAGGGCCTTACAATGAGCAGTTCTTC.

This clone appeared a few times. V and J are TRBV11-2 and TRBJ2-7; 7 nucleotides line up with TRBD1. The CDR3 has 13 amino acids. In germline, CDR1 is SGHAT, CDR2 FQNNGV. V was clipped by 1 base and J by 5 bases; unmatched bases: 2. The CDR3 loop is CASSLGTGDEQYF. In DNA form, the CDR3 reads TGTGCCAGCAGCTTAGGTACAGGGGACGAGCAGTACTTC.

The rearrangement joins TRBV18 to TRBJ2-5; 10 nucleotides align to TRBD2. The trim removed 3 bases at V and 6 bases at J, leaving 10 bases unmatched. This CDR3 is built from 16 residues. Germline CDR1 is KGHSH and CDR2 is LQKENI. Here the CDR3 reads CASSPISGRVMKTQYF. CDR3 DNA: TGTGCCAGCTCACCTATCAGCGGGAGGGTTATGAAGACCCAGTACTTC.

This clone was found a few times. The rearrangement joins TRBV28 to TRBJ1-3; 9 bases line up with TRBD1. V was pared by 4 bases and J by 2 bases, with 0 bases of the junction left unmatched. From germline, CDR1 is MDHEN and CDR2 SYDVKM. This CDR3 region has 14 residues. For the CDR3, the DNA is TGTGCCAGCAGTTGGACAGGGGCTGGAAACACCATATATTTT. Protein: CASSWTGAGNTIYF. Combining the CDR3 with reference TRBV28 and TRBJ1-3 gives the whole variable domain DVKVTQSSRYLVKRTGEKVFLECVQDMDHENMFWYRQDPGLGLRLIYFSYDVKMKEKGDIPEGYSVSREKKERFSLILESASTNQTSMYLCASSWTGAGNTIYFGEGSWLTVV.

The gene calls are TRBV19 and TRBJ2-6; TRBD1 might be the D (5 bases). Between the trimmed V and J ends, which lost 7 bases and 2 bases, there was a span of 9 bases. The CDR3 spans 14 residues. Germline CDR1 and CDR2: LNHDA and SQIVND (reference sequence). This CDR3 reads CASTGRAGANVLTF. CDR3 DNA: TGTGCCAGTACGGGCAGGGCTGGGGCCAACGTCCTGACTTTC.

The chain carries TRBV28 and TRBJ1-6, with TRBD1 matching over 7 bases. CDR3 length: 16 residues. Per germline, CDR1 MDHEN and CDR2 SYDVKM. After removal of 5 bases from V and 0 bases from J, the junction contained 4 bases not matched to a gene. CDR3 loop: CASSPRQGSYNSPLHF. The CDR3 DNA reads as TGTGCCAGCAGTCCACGACAGGGCTCCTATAATTCACCCCTCCACTTT.

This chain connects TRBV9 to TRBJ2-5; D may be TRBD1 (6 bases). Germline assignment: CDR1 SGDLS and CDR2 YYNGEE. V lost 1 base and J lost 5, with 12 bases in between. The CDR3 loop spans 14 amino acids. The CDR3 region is CASSVSSGDETQYF. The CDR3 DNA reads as TGTGCCAGCAGCGTATCCTCAGGGGATGAGACCCAGTACTTC.

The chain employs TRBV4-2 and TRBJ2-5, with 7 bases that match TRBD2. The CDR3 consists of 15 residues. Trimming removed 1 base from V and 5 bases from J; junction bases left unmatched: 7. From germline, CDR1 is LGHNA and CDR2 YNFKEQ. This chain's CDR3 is CASSQVGGAKETQYF. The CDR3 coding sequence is TGTGCCAGCAGCCAAGTGGGAGGGGCCAAGGAGACCCAGTACTTC.

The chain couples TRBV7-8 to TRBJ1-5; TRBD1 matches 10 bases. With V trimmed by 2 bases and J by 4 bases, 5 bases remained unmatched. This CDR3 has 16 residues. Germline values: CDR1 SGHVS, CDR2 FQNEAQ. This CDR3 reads CASSLLRDRGNQPQHF. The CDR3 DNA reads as TGTGCCAGCAGCTTACTCCGGGACAGGGGTAATCAGCCCCAGCATTTT. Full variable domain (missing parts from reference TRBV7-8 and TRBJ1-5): GAGVSQSPRYKVAKRGQDVALRCDPISGHVSLFWYQQALGQGPEFLTYFQNEAQLDKSGLPSDRFFAERPEGSVSTLKIQRTQQEDSAVYLCASSLLRDRGNQPQHFGDGTRLSIL.